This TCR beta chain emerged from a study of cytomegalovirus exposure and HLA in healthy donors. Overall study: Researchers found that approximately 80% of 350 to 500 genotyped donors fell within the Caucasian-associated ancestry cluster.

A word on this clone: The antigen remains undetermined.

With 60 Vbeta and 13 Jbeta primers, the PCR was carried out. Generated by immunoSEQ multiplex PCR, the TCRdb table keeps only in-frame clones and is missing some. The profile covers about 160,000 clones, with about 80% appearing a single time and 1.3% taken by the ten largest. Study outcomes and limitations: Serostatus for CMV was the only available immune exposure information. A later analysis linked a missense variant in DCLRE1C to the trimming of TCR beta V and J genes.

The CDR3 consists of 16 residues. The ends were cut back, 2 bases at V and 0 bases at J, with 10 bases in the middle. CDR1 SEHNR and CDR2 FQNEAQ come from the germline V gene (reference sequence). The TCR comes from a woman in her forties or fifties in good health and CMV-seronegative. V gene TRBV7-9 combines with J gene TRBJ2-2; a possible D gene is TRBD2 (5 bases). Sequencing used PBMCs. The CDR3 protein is CASSLILATNTGELFF. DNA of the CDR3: TGTGCCAGCAGCTTAATTCTAGCCACGAACACCGGGGAGCTGTTTTTT.